These 2 T cell receptor beta chains were all obtained from the same sample, sequenced in a study of blood T cells in healthy people across ages. Then a second PCR, running about 6 to 12 cycles, was carried out with a sample-barcoded 5' primer and a J-beta primer mix. TCRdb reanalysed the 5' RACE reads using MiXCR and keeps one entry per CDR3 protein. The data contain hundreds of thousands of distinct CDR3 sequences, 45% to 65% of them singletons. Sequenced: blood. The receptor set was obtained from a man in his 60s in good health.

The J gene is TRBJ2-7, the V gene TRBV2; possible D gene TRBD2, 6 bases. The V and J ends lost 5 bases and 5 bases respectively, with 10 bases between them. The CDR3 length is 12 residues. Germline CDR1 reads SNHLY; CDR2 reads FYNNEI. Here the CDR3 reads CASSRDWNEQYF. The CDR3 DNA sequence: TGTGCCAGCAGTCGGGACTGGAACGAGCAGTACTTC.

This clonotype was seen a handful of times. This CDR3 is CSVEGASQETQYF. The CDR3 DNA reads TGCAGCGTTGAAGGGGCCTCCCAAGAGACCCAGTACTTC. This chain connects TRBV29-1 to TRBJ2-5; no definite D call. Between the trimmed V and J ends, which lost 1 base and 1 base, there was a span of 7 bases. The CDR3 has 13 residues. The germline CDR1 and CDR2 sequences are SQVTM and ANQGSEA.